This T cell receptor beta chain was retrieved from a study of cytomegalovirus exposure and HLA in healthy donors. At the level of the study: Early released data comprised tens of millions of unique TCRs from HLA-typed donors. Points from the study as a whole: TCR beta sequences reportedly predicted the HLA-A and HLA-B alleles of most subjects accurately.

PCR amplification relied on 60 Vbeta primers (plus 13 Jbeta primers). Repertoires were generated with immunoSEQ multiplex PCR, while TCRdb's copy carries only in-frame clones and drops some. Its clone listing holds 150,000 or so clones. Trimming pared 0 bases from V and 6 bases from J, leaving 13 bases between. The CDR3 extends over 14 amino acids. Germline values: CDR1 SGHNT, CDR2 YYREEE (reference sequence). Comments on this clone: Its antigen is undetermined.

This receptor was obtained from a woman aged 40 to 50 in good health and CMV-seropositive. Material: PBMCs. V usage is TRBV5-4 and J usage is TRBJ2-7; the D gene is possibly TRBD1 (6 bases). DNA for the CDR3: TGTGCCAGCAGCTTGGAACAGGGAGCACCCGAGCAGTACTTC. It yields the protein CASSLEQGAPEQYF.